This passage covers 15 T cell receptor beta chains from one sample sequenced in a study of spatial heterogeneity in lung cancer. Notes on the study in general: Expanded alpha and beta TCR counts within tumors tracked tumor mutation counts.

MiXCR, run by TCRdb on the 5' RACE reads, gives a single entry per CDR3 protein. The sample gives thousands of distinct CDR3 sequences, about 8% of which show up once; 4% to 5.5% is in the top ten. No antigen has been assigned to these receptors. Time point indicated: sample taken at primary tumor resection. This sample comprised lung tumor tissue, obtained at surgery. Receptor source: a male donor with early-stage non-small cell lung cancer.

This clonotype has at least ten counts. The V and J genes are TRBV5-1 and TRBJ2-7; TRBD2 matches at 8 bases. With 4 bases clipped from V and 5 bases from J, the junction kept 20 bases outside the gene matches. Germline lookup yields CDR1 SGHRS and CDR2 YFSETQ. The CDR3 sequence is 18 residues long. CDR3 region: CASSQKPGGATPPDEQYF. The CDR3 bases are TGCGCCAGCAGCCAAAAACCCGGGGGGGCGACCCCCCCCGACGAGCAGTACTTC.

By frequency in the sample, this clonotype is medium-sized. The chain carries TRBV7-9 and TRBJ2-3; no reliable D call. The CDR3 spans 14 residues. The ends were cut back, 4 bases at V and 2 bases at J, with 10 bases in the middle. Per germline, CDR1 SEHNR and CDR2 FQNEAQ (reference sequence). CDR3 nucleotides: TGTGCCAGCAGCTACTCGGCCGACACAGATACGCAGTATTTT. Its protein is CASSYSADTDTQYF.

This clonotype has at least ten counts. This chain uses TRBV14 with TRBJ2-1; TRBD2 matches at 8 bases. V shed 2 bases, J shed 6 bases, and the junction held 6 bases outside the gene matches. Germline V gives CDR1 SGHDN, CDR2 FVKESK. This CDR3 is 15 amino acids long. The CDR3 coding sequence is TGTGCCAGCAGCCAACAAGCGGGAGTCAGCAATGAGCAGTTCTTC. Protein product: CASSQQAGVSNEQFF.

By sample share, this clonotype is medium-sized. This chain joins TRBV5-4 and TRBJ2-1; 9 nucleotides agree with TRBD1. Germline V gene sequence: CDR1 SGHNT, CDR2 YYREEE (reference sequence). The CDR3 spans 16 residues. The V and J ends lost 4 bases and 6 bases, in that order; junction bases with no gene match: 11. The CDR3 loop is CASSADRGKRLNEQFF. The DNA of the CDR3 is TGTGCCAGCAGCGCGGACAGGGGCAAGCGTCTCAATGAGCAGTTCTTC.

By frequency in the sample, this clonotype is medium-sized. This chain connects TRBV29-1 to TRBJ2-5; D might be TRBD1 (5 bases). Deletions cut 0 bases from V and 2 bases from J, with 7 bases between. CDR1 is SQVTM, CDR2 ANQGSEA, per germline. The CDR3 length is 13 residues. The CDR3 DNA is TGCAGCGTTGAAGAGGGGCAGCAAGAGACCCAGTACTTC. Its protein is CSVEEGQQETQYF.

By share, this clonotype ranks as medium-sized. The rearrangement joins TRBV30 to TRBJ1-1, with D possibly TRBD1 on 5 matching bases. The V end was cut by 0 bases, the J end by 12 bases, with 17 bases between. The length of the CDR3 is 13 residues. Germline V gene sequence: CDR1 GTSNPN, CDR2 SVGIG (reference sequence). The CDR3 nucleotides are TGTGCCTGGAGTGTTGGTGGCAGGGTGGTTCCTTTCTTT. This codes for CAWSVGGRVVPFF.

This clonotype was found many times. The gene calls are TRBV19 and TRBJ2-3; D is unresolved. The germline V gene encodes CDR1 LNHDA and CDR2 SQIVND (reference sequence). The CDR3 loop spans 13 amino acids. The ends were cut back, 4 bases at V and 10 bases at J, with 15 bases in the middle. CDR3 DNA: TGTGCCAGTAGTAATCGACATCATGATGCGCAGTATTTT. Translated: CASSNRHHDAQYF.

This clonotype was observed at least ten times. The gene calls are TRBV7-9 and TRBJ2-2, with 11 positions matching TRBD2. In germline, CDR1 is SEHNR, CDR2 FQNEAQ (reference sequence). With 10 bases clipped from V and 1 base from J, the junction kept 2 bases outside the gene matches. The CDR3 totals 14 residues. CDR3 coding DNA: TGTGCCACCGGGACTAGCGGGAACACCGGGGAGCTGTTTTTT. Protein sequence: CATGTSGNTGELFF. Full variable domain (remainder filled in from reference TRBV7-9 and TRBJ2-2): DTGVSQNPRHKITKRGQNVTFRCDPISEHNRLYWYRQTLGQGPEFLTYFQNEAQLEKSRLLSDRFSAERPKGSFSTLEIQRTEQGDSAMYLCATGTSGNTGELFFGEGSRLTVL.

Relative to its sample, this clonotype is medium-sized (0.01 to 0.1%). V is TRBV3-1 and J is TRBJ2-5; D call uncertain. The CDR3 is made up of 15 amino acids. Between the trimmed V and J ends, which lost 2 bases and 4 bases, there was a span of 14 bases. Germline CDR1 and CDR2: LGHDT and YNNKEL (reference sequence). CDR3 region: CASSQTLTRVETQYF. The CDR3 DNA reads TGTGCCAGCAGCCAAACTCTGACCCGGGTAGAGACCCAGTACTTC.

This clonotype was found many times. The chain is built from TRBV30 and TRBJ2-7; D remains ambiguous. CDR3 size: 14 residues. Trimming left V 3 bases short and J 2 bases short, with 14 bases between. The V gene's germline CDR1 is GTSNPN and CDR2 SVGIG (reference sequence). CDR3 region: CAWSPRPVPYEQYF. Here the CDR3 DNA reads TGTGCCTGGAGCCCGCGGCCAGTCCCCTACGAGCAGTACTTC.

This clonotype is medium-sized within its sample. V is TRBV6-6 and J is TRBJ2-7; the D call may be TRBD1 or TRBD2 (5 bases each). V was pared by 7 bases and J by 5 bases, with 18 bases between. The germline V gene has CDR1 MNHNY and CDR2 SVGAGI (reference sequence). The CDR3 runs 14 residues. The CDR3 region has the DNA TGTGCCAGCACCCTCCCCGGGACCCGGAACGAGCAGTACTTC. Translated, it gives CASTLPGTRNEQYF.

This clonotype was counted many times. J is TRBJ2-3 and V is TRBV20-1; perhaps TRBD1 as D (7 bases). The length of the CDR3 is 15 residues. Trimming cost V 3 bases and J 6 bases, with 19 bases left between them. The germline gives CDR1 DFQATT, CDR2 SNEGSKA (reference sequence). The CDR3, as DNA: TGCAGTGCTAGTGCGGGGACAGCCTTGGACGATACGCAGTATTTT. The encoded protein is CSASAGTALDDTQYF.

This clonotype occurred a few times. The V gene is TRBV25-1, the J gene TRBJ2-3; D is uncertain. With 8 bases removed from V and 3 bases from J, the gap between germline ends came to 6 bases. CDR3 length equals 11 residues. Germline-derived CDR1 and CDR2 are MGHDK and SYGVNS. The CDR3, as DNA: TGTGCCAGCCGTGGGACAGATACGCAGTATTTT. Translating it yields CASRGTDTQYF.

V is TRBV4-1 and J is TRBJ1-1; D perhaps matches TRBD1 (5 bases). Germline values: CDR1 MGHRA, CDR2 YSYEKL. The CDR3 runs 14 residues. Deletions cut 2 bases from V and 1 base from J, with 8 bases between. CDR3 loop: CASSQTTGNTEAFF. The CDR3 coding sequence is TGCGCCAGCAGCCAAACTACAGGGAACACTGAAGCTTTCTTT.

This clonotype counts as medium-sized. This chain uses TRBV6-5 with TRBJ2-2; TRBD2 matches at 9 bases. V shed 5 bases and J 8 bases; nucleotides not matched to a gene: 6. The CDR3 has 14 residues. CDR1 and CDR2 (germline): MNHEY, SVGAGI. In nucleotides, the CDR3 is TGTGCCAGCAGTCCGACTAGCGGACAAGGGGAGCTGTTTTTT. Its translation is CASSPTSGQGELFF.